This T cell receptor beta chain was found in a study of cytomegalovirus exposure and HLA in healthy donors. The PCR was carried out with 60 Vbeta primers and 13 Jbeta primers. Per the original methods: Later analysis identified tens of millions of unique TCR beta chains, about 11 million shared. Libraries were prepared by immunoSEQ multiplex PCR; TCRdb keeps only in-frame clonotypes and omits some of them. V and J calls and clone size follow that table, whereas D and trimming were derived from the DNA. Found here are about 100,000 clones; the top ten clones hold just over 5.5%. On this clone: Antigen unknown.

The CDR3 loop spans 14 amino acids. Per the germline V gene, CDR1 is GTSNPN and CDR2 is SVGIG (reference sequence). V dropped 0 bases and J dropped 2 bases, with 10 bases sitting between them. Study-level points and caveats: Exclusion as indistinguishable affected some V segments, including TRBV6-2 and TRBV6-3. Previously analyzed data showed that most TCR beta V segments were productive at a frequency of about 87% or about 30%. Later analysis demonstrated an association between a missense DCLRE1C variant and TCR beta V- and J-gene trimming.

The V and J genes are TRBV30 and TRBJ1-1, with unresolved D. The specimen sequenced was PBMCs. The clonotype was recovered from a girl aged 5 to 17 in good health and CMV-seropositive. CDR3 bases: TGTGCCTGGAGTGTACTGGGCATAAACACTGAAGCTTTCTTT. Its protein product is CAWSVLGINTEAFF.